This T cell receptor (beta chain) was sequenced in a study of T cell changes during pregnancy in multiple sclerosis. Germline assignment: CDR1 MNHEY and CDR2 SVGAGI. Deletions cut 0 bases from V and 1 base from J, with 4 bases between. The CDR3 has 13 residues. Using immunoSEQ multiplex PCR, the repertoire was profiled, and TCRdb retains in-frame clones only, with some absent. The sample lists 80,000 to 100,000 clones, roughly 92% seen once, with 0.99% in the top ten. V gene TRBV6-5 combines with J gene TRBJ2-7; D is uncertain. This TCR was recovered from a female donor with multiple sclerosis, enrolled in a pregnancy study. This material consisted of peripheral blood, taken after pregnancy. CDR3 sequence: CASSYSRSYEQYF. The CDR3 coding sequence is TGTGCCAGCAGTTACTCCAGATCCTACGAGCAGTACTTC.